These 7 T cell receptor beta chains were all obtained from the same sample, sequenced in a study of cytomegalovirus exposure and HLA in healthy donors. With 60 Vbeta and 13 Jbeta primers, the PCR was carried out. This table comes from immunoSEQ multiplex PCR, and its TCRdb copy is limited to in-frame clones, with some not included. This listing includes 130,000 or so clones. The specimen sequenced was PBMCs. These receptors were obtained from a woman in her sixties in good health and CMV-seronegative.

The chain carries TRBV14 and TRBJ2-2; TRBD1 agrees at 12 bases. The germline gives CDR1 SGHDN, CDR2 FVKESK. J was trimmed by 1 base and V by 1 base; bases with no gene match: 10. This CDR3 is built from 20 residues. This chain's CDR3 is CASSQGSGTGGFMNTGELFF. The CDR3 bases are TGTGCCAGCAGCCAAGGATCCGGGACAGGGGGCTTCATGAACACCGGGGAGCTGTTTTTT.

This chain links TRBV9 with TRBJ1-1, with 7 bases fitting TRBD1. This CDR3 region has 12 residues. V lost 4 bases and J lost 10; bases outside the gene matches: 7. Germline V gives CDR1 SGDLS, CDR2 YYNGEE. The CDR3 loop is CASSPQGQLAFF. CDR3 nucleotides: TGTGCCAGCAGCCCCCAGGGACAGTTAGCTTTCTTT.

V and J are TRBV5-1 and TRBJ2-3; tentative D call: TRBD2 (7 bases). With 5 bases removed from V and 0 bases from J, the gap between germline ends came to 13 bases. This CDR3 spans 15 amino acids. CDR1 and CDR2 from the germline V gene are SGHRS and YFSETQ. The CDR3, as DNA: TGCGCCAGCAGTCCGGGGGGCGGAAGCACAGATACGCAGTATTTT. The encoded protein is CASSPGGGSTDTQYF. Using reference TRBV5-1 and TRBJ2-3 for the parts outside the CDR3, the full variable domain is KAGVTQTPRYLIKTRGQQVTLSCSPISGHRSVSWYQQTPGQGLQFLFEYFSETQRNKGNFPGRFSGRQFSNSRSEMNVSTLELGDSALYLCASSPGGGSTDTQYFGPGTRLTVL.

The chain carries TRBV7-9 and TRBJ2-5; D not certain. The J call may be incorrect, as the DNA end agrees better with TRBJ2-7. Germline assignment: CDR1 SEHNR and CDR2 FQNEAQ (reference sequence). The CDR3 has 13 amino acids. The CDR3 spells CASSLDRGYEQYF. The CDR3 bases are TGTGCCAGCAGCTTAGATCGAGGCTACGAGCAGTACTTC.

CDR3 DNA: TGTGCCAGCAGTTATGGAGGCAGCATGAACACTGAAGCTTTCTTT. It codes for CASSYGGSMNTEAFF. The chain carries TRBV6-5 and TRBJ1-1; D uncertain. The CDR3 runs 15 residues. Trimming took off 3 bases at V and 0 bases at J, with 11 bases between the two ends. The germline gives CDR1 MNHEY, CDR2 SVGAGI.

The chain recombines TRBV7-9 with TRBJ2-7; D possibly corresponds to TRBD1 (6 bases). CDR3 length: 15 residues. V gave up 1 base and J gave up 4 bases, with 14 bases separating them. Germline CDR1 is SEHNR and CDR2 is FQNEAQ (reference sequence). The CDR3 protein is CASSLGDRFGYEQYF. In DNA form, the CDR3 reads TGTGCCAGCAGCTTAGGAGACAGGTTTGGGTACGAGCAGTACTTC.

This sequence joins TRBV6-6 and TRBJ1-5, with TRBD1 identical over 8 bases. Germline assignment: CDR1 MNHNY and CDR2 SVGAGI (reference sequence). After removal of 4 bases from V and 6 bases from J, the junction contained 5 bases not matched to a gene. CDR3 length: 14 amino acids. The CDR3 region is CASSSVGQGQPQHF. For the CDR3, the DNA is TGTGCCAGCAGTTCCGTAGGACAGGGTCAGCCCCAGCATTTT.